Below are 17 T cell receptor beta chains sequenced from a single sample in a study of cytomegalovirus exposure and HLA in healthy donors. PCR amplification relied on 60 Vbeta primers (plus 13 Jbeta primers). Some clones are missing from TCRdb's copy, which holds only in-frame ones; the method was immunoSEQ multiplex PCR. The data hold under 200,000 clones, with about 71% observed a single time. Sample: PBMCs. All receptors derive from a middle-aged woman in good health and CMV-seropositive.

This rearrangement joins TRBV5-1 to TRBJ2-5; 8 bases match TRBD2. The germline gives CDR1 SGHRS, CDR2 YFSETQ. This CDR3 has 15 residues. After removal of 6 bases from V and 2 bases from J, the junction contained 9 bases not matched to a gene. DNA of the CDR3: TGCGCCAGCATGCCCCAATTAGCGGGGCAAGAGACCCAGTACTTC. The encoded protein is CASMPQLAGQETQYF.

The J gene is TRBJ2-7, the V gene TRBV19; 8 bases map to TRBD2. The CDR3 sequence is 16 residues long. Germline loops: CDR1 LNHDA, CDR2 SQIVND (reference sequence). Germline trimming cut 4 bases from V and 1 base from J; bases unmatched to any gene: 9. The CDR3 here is CASSTSLAVRSYEQYF. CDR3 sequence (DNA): TGTGCCAGTAGTACCTCACTAGCGGTAAGATCCTACGAGCAGTACTTC.

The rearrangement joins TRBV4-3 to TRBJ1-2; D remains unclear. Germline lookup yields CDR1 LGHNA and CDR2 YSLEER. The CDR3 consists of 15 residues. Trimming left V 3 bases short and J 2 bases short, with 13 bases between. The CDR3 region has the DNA TGCGCCAGCAGCCAGACGGGAAGACCCAACTATGGCTACACCTTC. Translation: CASSQTGRPNYGYTF.

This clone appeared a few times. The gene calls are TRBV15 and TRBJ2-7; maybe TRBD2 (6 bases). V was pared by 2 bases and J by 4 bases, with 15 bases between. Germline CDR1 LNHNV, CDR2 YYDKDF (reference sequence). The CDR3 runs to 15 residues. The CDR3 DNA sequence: TGTGCCACCAGCAGACCAGCGGGCCGACGGTACGAGCAGTACTTC. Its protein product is CATSRPAGRRYEQYF.

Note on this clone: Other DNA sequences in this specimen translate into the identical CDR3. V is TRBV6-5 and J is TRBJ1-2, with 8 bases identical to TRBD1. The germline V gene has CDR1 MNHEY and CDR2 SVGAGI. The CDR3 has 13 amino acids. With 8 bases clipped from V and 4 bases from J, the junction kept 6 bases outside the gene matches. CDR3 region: CASRPGQGYGYTF. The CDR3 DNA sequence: TGTGCCAGCCGACCAGGACAGGGCTATGGCTACACCTTC.

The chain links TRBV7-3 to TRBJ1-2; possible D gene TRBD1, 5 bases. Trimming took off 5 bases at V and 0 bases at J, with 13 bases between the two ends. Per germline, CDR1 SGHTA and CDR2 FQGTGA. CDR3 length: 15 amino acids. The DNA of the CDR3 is TGTGCCAGCAGCCCGTCAGGGAAGACTAACTATGGCTACACCTTC. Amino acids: CASSPSGKTNYGYTF.

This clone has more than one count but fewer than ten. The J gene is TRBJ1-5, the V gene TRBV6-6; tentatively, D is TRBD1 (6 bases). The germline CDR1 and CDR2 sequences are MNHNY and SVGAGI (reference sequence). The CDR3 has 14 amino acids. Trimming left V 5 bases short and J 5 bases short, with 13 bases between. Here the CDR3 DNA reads TGTGCCAGCAGTCAGGACAGCTTCCATCAGCCCCAGCATTTT. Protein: CASSQDSFHQPQHF.

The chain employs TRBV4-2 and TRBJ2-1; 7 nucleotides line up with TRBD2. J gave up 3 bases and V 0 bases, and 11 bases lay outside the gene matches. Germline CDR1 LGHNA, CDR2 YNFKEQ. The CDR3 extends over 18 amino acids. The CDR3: CASSQDGARGELYNEQFF. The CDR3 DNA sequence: TGTGCCAGCAGCCAAGACGGGGCCCGGGGGGAGCTCTACAATGAGCAGTTCTTC.

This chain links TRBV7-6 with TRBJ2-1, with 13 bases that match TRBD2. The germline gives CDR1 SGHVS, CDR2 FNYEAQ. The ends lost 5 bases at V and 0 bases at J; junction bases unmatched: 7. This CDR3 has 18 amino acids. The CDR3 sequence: CASSERLAGGSSYNEQFF. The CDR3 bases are TGTGCCAGCAGCGAAAGACTAGCGGGGGGTAGCTCCTACAATGAGCAGTTCTTC.

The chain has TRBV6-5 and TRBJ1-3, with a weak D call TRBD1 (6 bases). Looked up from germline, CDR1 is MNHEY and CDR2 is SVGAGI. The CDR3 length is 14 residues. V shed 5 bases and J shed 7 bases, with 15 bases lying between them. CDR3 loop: CASSEGQLGNTIYF. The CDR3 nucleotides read TGTGCCAGCAGTGAGGGACAACTGGGGAACACCATATATTTT.

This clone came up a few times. CDR3 DNA: TGTGCCAGCAGTTACTTCGCGGGAGTAGCGTACGAGCAGTACTTC. Translating gives CASSYFAGVAYEQYF. J is TRBJ2-7 and V is TRBV28, with 7 nucleotides matching TRBD2. The CDR3 is made up of 15 amino acids. J lost 4 bases, V lost 4 bases, and 10 bases had no gene match. The germline gives CDR1 MDHEN, CDR2 SYDVKM.

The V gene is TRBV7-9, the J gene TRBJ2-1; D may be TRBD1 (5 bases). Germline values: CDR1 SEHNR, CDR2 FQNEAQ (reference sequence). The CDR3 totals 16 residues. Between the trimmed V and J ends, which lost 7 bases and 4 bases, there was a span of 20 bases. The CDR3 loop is CASNSKGAEPYNEQFF. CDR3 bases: TGTGCCAGCAACAGTAAAGGGGCAGAACCTTACAATGAGCAGTTCTTC.

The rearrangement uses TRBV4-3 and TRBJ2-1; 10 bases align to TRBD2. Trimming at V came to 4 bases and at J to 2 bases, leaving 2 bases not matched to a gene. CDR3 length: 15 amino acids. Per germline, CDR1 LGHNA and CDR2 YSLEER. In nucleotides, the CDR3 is TGCGCCAGCAGCCTACTAGCGGGGCCCTACAATGAGCAGTTCTTC. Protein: CASSLLAGPYNEQFF.

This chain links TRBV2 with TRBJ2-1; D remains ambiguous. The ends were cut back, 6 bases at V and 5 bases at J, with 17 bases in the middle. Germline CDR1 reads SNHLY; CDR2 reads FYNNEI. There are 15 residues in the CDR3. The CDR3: CASRASAATNNEQFF. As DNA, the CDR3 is TGTGCCAGCAGAGCCTCGGCGGCGACCAACAATGAGCAGTTCTTC.

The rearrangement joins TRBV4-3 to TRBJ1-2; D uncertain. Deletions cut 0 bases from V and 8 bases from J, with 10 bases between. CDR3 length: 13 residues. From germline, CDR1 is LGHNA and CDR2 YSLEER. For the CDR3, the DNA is TGCGCCAGCAGCCAAGATATCCAGCGGGGCTACACCTTC. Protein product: CASSQDIQRGYTF.

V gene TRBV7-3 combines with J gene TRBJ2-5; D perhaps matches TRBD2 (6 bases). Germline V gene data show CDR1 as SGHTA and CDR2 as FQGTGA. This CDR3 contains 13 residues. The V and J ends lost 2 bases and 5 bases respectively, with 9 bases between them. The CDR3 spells CASSLWGRETQYF. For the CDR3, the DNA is TGTGCCAGCAGCTTATGGGGGAGGGAGACCCAGTACTTC.

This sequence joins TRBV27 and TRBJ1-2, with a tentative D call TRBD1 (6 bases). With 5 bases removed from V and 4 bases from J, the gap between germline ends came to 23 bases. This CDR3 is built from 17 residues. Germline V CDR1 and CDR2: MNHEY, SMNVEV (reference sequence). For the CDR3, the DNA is TGTGCCAGCAGTCTCAGCGGGGGGATGGGGGCAAGCTATGGCTACACCTTC. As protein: CASSLSGGMGASYGYTF.